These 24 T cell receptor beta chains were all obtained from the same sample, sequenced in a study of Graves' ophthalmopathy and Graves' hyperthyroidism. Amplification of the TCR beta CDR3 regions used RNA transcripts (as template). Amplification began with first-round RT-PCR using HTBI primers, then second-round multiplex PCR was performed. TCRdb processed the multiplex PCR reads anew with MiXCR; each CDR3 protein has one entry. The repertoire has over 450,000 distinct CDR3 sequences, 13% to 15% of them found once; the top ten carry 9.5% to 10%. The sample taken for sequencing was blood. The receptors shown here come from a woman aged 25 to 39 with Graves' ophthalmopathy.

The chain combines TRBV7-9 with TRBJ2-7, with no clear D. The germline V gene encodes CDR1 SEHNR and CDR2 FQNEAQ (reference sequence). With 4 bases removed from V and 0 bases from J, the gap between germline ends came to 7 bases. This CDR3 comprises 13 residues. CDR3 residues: CASSSPVSYEQYF. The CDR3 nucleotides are TGTGCCAGCAGCTCTCCAGTCTCCTACGAGCAGTACTTC.

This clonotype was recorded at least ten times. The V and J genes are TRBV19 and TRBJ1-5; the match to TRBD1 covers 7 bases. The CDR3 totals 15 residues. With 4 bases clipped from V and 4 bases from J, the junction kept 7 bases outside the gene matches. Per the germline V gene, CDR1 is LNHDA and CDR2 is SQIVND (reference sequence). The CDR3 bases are TGTGCCAGTAGTACCCGGGACAGAAATAATCAGCCCCAGCATTTT. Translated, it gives CASSTRDRNNQPQHF.

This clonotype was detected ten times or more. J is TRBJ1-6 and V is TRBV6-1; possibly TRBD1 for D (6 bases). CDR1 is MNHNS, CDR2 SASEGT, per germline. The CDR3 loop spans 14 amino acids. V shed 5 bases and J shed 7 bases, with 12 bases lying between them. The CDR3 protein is CASSLDRLNSPLHF. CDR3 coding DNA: TGTGCCAGCAGTCTAGACAGGCTGAATTCACCCCTCCACTTT.

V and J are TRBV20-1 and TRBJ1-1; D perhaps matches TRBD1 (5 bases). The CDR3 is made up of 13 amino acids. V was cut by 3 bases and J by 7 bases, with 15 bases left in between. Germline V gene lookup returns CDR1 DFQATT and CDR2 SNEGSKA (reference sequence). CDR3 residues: CSASNRDEDEAFF. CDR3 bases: TGCAGTGCTAGCAACCGGGACGAAGATGAAGCTTTCTTT.

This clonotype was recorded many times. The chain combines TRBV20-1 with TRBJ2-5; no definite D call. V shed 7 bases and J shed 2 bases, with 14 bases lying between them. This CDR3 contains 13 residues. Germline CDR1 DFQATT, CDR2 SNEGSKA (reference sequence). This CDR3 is CSVARTPQETQYF. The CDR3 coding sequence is TGCAGTGTAGCTAGAACCCCACAAGAGACCCAGTACTTC.

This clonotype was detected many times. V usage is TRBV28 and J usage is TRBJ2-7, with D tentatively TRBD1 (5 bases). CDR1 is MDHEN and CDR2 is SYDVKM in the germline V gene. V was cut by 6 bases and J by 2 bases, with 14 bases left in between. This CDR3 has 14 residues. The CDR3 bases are TGTGCCAGCAGCCAACTACAGGTACCCTACGAGCAGTACTTC. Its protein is CASSQLQVPYEQYF.

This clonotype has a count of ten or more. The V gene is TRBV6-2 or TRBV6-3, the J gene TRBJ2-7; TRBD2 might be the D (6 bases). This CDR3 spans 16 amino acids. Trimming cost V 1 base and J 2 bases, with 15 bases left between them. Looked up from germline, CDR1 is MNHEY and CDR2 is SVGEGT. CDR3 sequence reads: CASSYYPGLTPYEQYF. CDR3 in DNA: TGTGCCAGCAGTTACTACCCGGGACTGACTCCCTACGAGCAGTACTTC.

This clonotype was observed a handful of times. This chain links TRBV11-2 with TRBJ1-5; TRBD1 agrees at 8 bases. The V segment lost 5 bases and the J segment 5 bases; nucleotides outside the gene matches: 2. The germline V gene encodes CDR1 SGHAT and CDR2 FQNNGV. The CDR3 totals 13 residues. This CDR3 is CASSGDRHQPQHF. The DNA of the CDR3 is TGTGCCAGCAGCGGGGACAGGCATCAGCCCCAGCATTTT.

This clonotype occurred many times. The CDR3 spells CASSLVAGTYEQYF. CDR3 in DNA: TGTGCCAGCAGCCTTGTAGCGGGTACCTACGAGCAGTACTTC. The chain links TRBV13 to TRBJ2-7; 7 nucleotides match TRBD2. Unmatched junction bases numbered 6, after V lost 5 bases and J lost 2 bases. CDR1 is PRHDT and CDR2 is FYEKMQ in the germline V gene (reference sequence). This CDR3 spans 14 amino acids.

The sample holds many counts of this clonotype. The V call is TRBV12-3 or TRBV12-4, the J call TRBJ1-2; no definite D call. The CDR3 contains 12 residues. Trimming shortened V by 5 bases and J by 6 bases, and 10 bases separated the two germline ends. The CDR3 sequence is CASSNWADGYTF. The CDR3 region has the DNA TGTGCCAGCAGTAATTGGGCGGATGGCTACACCTTC.

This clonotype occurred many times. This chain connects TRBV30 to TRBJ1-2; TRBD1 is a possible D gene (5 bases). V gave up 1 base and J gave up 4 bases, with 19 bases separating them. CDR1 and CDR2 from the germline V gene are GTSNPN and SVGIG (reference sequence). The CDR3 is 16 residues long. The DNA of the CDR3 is TGTGCCTGGAGTGGGGGAGGGGCAGAAGCTATCTATGGCTACACCTTC. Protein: CAWSGGGAEAIYGYTF.

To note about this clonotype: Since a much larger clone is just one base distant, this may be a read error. The DNA for the CDR3 is TGTGCCAGCACTGTGAGGGGGCCCATGAGCTCCTACGAGCAGTACTTC. Translated, it gives CASTVRGPMSSYEQYF. V and J are TRBV28 and TRBJ2-7; TRBD1 matches at 7 bases. The V and J ends lost 7 bases and 0 bases, in that order; junction bases with no gene match: 12. CDR3 length: 16 residues. Germline CDR1 MDHEN, CDR2 SYDVKM. Combining the CDR3 with reference TRBV28 and TRBJ2-7 gives the whole variable domain DVKVTQSSRYLVKRTGEKVFLECVQDMDHENMFWYRQDPGLGLRLIYFSYDVKMKEKGDIPEGYSVSREKKERFSLILESASTNQTSMYLCASTVRGPMSSYEQYFGPGTRLTVT.

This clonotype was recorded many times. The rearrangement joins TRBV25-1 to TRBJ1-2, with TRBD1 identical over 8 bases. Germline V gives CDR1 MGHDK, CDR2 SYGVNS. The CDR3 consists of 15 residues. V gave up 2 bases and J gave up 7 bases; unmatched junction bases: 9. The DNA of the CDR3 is TGTGCCAGCAGTGAACCGACCAGGGGGCCGGGTGGCTACACCTTC. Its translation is CASSEPTRGPGGYTF.

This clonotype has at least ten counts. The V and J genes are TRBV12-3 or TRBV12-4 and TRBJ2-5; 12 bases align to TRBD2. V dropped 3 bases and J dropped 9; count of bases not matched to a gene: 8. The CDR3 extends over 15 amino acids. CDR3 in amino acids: CASSLRTSGIFAQYF. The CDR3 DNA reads TGTGCCAGCAGTTTGAGGACTAGCGGGATTTTTGCCCAGTACTTC.

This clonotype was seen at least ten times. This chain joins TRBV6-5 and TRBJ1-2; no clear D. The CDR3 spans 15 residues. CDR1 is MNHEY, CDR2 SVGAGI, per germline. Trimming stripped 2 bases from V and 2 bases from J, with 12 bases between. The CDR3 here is CASSYTLLGNYGYTF. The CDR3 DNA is TGTGCCAGCAGTTACACCCTCCTTGGAAACTATGGCTACACCTTC.

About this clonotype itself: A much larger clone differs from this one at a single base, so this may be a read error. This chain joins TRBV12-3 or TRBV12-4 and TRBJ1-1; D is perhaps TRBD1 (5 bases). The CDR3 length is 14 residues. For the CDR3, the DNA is TGTGCCAGCAGTTTTACGACAGTGAAAACTGAAGCTTTCTTT. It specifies CASSFTTVKTEAFF.

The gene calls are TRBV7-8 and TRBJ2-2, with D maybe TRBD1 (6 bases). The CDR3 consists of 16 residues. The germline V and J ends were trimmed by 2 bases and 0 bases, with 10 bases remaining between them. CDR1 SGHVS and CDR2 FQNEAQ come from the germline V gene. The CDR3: CASSLLDRPNTGELFF. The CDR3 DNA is TGTGCCAGCAGCTTACTCGACAGGCCGAACACCGGGGAGCTGTTTTTT.

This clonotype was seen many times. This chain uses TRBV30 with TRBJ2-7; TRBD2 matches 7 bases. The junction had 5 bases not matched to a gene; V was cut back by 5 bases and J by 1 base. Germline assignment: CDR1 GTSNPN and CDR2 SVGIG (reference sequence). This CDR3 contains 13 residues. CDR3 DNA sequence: TGTGCCTGGCGAGGGAGGGAATCCTACGAGCAGTACTTC. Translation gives CAWRGRESYEQYF.

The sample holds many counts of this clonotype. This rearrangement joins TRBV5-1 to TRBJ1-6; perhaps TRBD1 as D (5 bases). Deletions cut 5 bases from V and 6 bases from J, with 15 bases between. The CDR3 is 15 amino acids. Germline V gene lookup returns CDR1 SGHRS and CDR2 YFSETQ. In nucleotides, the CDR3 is TGCGCCAGCAGTGGCGGAGACAGTCTTAATTCACCCCTCCACTTT. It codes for CASSGGDSLNSPLHF.

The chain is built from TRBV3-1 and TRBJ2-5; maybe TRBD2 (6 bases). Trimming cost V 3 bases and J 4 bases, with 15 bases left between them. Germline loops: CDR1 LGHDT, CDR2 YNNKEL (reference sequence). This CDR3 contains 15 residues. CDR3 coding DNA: TGTGCCAGCAGCCACCCCGGAGGGCCTGTAGAGACCCAGTACTTC. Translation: CASSHPGGPVETQYF.

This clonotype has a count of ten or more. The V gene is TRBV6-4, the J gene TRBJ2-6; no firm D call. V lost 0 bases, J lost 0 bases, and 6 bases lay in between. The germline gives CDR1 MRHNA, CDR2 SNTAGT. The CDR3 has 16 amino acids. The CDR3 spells CASSDSASSGANVLTF. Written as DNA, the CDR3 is TGTGCCAGCAGTGACTCGGCAAGCTCTGGGGCCAACGTCCTGACTTTC.

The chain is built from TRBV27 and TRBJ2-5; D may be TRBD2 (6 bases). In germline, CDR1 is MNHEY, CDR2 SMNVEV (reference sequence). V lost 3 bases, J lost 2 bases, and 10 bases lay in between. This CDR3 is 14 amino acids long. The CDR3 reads CASSFIAEQETQYF. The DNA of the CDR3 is TGTGCCAGCAGTTTTATAGCGGAACAAGAGACCCAGTACTTC.

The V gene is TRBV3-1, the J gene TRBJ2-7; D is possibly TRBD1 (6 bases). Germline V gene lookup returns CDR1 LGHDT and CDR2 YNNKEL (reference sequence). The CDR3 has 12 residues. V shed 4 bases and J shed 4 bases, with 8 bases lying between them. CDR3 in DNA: TGTGCCAGCAGCCCGGGACAATACGAGCAGTACGTC. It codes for CASSPGQYEQYV.

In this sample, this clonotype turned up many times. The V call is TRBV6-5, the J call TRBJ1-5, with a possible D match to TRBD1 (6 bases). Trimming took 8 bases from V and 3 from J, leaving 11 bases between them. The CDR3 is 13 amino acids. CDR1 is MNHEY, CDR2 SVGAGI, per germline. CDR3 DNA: TGTGCCAGCCGGGACACCTTCAATCAGCCCCAGCATTTT. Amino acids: CASRDTFNQPQHF.